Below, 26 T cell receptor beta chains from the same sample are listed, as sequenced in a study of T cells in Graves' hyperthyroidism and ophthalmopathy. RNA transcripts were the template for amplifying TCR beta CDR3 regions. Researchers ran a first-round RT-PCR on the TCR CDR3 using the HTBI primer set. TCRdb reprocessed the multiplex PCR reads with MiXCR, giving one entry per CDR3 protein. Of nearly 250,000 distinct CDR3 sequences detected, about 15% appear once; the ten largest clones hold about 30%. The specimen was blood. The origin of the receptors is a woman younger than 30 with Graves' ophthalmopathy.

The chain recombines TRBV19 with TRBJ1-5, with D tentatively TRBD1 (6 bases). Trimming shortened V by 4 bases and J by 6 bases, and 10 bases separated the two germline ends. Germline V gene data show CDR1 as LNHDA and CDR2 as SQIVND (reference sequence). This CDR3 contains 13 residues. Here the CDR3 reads CASSTGASQPQHF. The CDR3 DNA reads TGTGCCAGTAGTACAGGGGCTAGTCAGCCCCAGCATTTT.

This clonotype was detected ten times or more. The CDR3 nucleotides are TGTGCCAGCAGTTCCGGGATCGGCCCACCCCTCCACTTT. The encoded protein is CASSSGIGPPLHF. V and J are TRBV2 and TRBJ1-6; D gene uncertain. Germline V gives CDR1 SNHLY, CDR2 FYNNEI. Trimming stripped 5 bases from V and 11 bases from J, with 13 bases between. The CDR3 loop spans 13 amino acids.

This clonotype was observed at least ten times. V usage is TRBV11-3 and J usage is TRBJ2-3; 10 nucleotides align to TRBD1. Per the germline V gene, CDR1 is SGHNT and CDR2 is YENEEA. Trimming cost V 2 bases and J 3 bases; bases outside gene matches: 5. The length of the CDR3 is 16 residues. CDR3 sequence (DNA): TGTGCCAGCAGCTTAAAGACAGGGGGCGCGACAGATACGCAGTATTTT. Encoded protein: CASSLKTGGATDTQYF.

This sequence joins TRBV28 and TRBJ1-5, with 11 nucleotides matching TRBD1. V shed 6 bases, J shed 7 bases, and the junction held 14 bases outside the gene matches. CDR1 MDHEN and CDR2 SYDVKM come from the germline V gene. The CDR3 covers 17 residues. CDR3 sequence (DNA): TGTGCCAGCAGCGACCAAGGGACAGGGGGAAGTCGGCAGCCCCAGCATTTT. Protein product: CASSDQGTGGSRQPQHF.

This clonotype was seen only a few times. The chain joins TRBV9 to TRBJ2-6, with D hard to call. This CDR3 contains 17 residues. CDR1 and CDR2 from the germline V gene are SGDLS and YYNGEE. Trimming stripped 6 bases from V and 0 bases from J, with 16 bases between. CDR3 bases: TGTGCCAGCACCCATAGTCGGTGGGGCTCTGGGGCCAACGTCCTGACTTTC. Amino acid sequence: CASTHSRWGSGANVLTF.

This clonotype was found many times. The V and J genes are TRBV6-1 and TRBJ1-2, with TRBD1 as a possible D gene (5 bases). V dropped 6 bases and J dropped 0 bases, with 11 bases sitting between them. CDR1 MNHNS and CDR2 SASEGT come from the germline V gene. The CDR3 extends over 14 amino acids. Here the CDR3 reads CASRSGTTNYGYTF. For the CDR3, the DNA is TGTGCCAGCAGATCAGGGACCACTAACTATGGCTACACCTTC.

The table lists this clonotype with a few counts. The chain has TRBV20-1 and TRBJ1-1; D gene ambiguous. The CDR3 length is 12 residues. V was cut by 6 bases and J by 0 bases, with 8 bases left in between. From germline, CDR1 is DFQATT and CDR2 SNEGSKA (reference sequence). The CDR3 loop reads CSAKNLNTEAFF. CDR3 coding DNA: TGCAGTGCCAAAAACTTGAACACTGAAGCTTTCTTT.

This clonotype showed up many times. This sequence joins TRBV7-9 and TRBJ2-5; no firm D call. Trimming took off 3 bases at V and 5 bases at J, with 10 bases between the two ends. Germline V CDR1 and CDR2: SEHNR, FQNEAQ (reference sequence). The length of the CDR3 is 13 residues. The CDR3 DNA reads TGTGCCAGCAGCTTGGACCTGGGGGAGACCCAGTACTTC. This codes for CASSLDLGETQYF.

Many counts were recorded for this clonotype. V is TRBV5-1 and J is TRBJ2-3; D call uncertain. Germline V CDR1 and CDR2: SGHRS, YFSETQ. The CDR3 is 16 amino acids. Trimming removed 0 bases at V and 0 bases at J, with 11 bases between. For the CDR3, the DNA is TGCGCCAGCAGCTTGGTCAGAACACCTAGCACAGATACGCAGTATTTT. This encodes CASSLVRTPSTDTQYF.

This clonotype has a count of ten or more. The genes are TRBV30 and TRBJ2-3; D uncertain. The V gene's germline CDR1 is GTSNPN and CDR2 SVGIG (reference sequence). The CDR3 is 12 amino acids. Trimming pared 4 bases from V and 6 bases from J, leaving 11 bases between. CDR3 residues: CAWTSQWDTQYF. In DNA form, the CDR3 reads TGTGCCTGGACCTCTCAGTGGGATACGCAGTATTTT.

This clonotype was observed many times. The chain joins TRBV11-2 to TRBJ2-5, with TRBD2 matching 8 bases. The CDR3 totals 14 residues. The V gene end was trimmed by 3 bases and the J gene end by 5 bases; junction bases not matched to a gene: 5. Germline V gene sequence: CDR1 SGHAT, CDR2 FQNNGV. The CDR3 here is CASSLTGGDETQYF. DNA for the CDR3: TGTGCCAGCAGCTTGACGGGAGGGGATGAGACCCAGTACTTC.

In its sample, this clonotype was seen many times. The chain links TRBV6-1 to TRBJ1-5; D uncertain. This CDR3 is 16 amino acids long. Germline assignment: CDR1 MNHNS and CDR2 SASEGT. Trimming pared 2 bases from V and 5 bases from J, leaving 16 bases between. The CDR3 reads CASSETALTRDQPQHF. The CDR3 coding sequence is TGTGCCAGCAGTGAAACCGCTTTAACCAGAGATCAGCCCCAGCATTTT.

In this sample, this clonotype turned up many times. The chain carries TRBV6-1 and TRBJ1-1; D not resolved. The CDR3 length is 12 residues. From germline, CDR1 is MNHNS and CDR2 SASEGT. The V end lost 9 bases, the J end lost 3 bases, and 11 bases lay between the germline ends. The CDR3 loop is CASGRRDTEAFF. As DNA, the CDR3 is TGTGCCAGTGGGAGGAGGGACACTGAAGCTTTCTTT.

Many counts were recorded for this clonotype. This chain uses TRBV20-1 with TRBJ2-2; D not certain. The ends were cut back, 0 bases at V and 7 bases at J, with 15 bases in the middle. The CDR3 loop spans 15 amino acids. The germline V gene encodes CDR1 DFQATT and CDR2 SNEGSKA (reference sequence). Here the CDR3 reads CSARDRTLVNGELFF. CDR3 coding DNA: TGCAGTGCTAGAGATAGAACGCTAGTTAACGGGGAGCTGTTTTTT.

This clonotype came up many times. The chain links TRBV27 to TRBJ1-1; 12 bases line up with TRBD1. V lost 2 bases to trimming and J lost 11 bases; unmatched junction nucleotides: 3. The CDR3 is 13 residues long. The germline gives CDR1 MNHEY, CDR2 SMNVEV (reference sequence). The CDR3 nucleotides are TGTGCCAGCAGTTTAGCGGGACAGGGGGCGGCTTTCTTT. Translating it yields CASSLAGQGAAFF.

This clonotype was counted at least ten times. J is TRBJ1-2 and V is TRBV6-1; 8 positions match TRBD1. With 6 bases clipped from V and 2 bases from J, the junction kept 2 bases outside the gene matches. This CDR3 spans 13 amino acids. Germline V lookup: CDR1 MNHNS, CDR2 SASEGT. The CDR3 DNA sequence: TGTGCCAGCAGAAGACAGGGGAACTATGGCTACACCTTC. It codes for CASRRQGNYGYTF.

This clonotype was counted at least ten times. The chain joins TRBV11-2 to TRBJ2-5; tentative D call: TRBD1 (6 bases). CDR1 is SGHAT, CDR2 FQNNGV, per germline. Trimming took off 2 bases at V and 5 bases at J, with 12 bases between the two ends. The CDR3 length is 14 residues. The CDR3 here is CASSLNRVTETQYF. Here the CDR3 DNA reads TGTGCCAGCAGCTTAAACAGGGTGACGGAGACCCAGTACTTC.

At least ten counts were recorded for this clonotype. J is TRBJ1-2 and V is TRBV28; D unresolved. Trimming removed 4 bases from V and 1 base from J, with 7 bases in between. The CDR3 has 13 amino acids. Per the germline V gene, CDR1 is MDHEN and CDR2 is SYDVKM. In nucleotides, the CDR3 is TGTGCCAGCAGTTCCCTTAATAACTATGGCTACACCTTC. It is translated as CASSSLNNYGYTF.

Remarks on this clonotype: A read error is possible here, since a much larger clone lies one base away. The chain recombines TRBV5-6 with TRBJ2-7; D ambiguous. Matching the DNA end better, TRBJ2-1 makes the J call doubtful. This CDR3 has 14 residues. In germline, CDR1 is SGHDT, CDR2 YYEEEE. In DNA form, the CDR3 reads TGTGCCAGCAGTCACTGGGCGCTCTCCTACGAGCAGTTCTTC. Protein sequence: CASSHWALSYEQFF.

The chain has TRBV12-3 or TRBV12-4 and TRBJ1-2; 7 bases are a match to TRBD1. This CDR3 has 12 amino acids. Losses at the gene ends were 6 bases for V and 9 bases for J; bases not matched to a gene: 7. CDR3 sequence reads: CASRSGTARYTF. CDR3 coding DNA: TGTGCCAGCAGGTCCGGGACAGCTCGCTACACCTTC.

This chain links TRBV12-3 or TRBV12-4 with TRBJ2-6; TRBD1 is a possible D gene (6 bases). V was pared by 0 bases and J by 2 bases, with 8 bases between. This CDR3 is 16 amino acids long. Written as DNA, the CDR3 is TGTGCCAGCAGTTTAGCCTACAGGGCTGGGGCCAACGTCCTGACTTTC. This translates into CASSLAYRAGANVLTF.

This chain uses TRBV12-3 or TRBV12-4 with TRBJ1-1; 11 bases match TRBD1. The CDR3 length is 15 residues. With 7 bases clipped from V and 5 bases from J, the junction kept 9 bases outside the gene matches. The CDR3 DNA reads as TGTGCCAGCACTGGGCCGGGACAGGGGGTAACTGAAGCTTTCTTT. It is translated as CASTGPGQGVTEAFF.

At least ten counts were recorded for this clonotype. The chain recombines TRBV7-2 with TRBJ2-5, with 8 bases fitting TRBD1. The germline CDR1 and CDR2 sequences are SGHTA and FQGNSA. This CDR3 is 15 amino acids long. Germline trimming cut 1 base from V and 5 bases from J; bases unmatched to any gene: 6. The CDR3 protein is CASSLVQGVLETQYF. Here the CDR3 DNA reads TGTGCCAGCAGCTTAGTACAGGGGGTCCTCGAGACCCAGTACTTC.

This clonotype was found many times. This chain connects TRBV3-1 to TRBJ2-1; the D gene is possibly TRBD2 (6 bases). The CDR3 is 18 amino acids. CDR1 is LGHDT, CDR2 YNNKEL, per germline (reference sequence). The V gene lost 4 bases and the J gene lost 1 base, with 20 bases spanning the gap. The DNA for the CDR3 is TGTGCCAGCAGCCCACGCGGAACTAGCAGAACGTCCTACAATGAGCAGTTCTTC. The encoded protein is CASSPRGTSRTSYNEQFF.

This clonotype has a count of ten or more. CDR3: CSASGGGGQPQHF. DNA for the CDR3: TGCAGTGCTAGTGGAGGGGGCGGTCAGCCCCAGCATTTT. The chain is built from TRBV20-1 and TRBJ1-5; 7 bases match TRBD1. The CDR3 contains 13 residues. V shed 3 bases and J 6 bases; nucleotides not matched to a gene: 5. Germline V gene sequence: CDR1 DFQATT, CDR2 SNEGSKA (reference sequence).

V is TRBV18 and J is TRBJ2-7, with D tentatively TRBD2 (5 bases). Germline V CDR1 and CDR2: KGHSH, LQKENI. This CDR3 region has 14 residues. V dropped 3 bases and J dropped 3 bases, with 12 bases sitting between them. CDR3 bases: TGTGCCAGCTCACCGAGGTCAGGAGGCTACGAGCAGTACTTC. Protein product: CASSPRSGGYEQYF.